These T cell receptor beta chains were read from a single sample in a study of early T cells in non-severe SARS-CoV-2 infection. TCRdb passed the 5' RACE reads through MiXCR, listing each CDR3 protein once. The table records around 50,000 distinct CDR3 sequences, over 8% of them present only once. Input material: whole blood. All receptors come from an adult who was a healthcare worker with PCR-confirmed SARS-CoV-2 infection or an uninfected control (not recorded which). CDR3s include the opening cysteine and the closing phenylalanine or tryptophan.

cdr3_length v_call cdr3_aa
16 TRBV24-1 CATSDLSGSSYNEQFF
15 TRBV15 CATSTGTGFNQPQHF
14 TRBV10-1 CASSTDRGQETQYF
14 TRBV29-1 CSVVPGQITDTQYF
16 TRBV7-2 CASSRQGTASYNEQFF
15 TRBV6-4 CASTWDRVASYEQYF
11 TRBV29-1 CSVGSYNEQFF
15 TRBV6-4 CASSDGTGTNEKLFF
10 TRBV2 CASLREKLFF
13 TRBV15 CATSRDPGNTIYF
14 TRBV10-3 CAISGGQKNQPQHF
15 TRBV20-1 CSATRALSSYNEQFF
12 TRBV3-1 CASSRRQNEQFF
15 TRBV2 CASKTSDRGNSPLHF
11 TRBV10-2 CASSGSVLQYF
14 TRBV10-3 CAISEPSGAYEQYF
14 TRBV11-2 CASSHTDRPYEQYF
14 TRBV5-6 CASSLGGFQETQYF
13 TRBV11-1 CASSRPTKDRVYF
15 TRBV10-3 CAISESSGSTDTQYF
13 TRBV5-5 CASSFFGGNTIYF
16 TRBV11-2 CASSLWGLAGHNEQFF
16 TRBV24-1 CATSAGGRKGYNEQFF
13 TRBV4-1 CASSQDPSSPLHF
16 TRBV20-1 CSAPPMGGGRSDTQYF
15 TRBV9 CASSPGQGISYEQYF
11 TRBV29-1 CSVVTNTEAFF
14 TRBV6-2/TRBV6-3 CASSSLQGNQPQHF
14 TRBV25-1 CASSEGDRFNEQFF
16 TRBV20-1 CSARDNLAEDTDTQYF
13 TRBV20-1 CSASEEQADTQYF
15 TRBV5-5 CASSPIGDATDTQYF
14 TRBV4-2 CASSQVDRGDTQYF
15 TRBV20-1 CSAREGQRVIYEQFF
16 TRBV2 CASSERSSGNTGELFF
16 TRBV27 CASSLSAAGLYNEQFF
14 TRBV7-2 CASSLNRGSYEQYF
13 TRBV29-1 CSVGKTPYNEQFF
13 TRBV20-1 CSARTQPGNEQFF